This T cell receptor beta chain emerged from a study of glioma-infiltrating T cells. The CDR3 loop spans 14 amino acids. Trimming shortened V by 6 bases and J by 0 bases, and 12 bases separated the two germline ends. This clonotype has at least ten counts. Its antigen is not identified. Amplification of TCR alpha and beta CDR3 regions from RNA used iRepertoire nested multiplex PCR. TCRdb processed the multiplex PCR reads anew with MiXCR; each CDR3 protein has one entry. The table shows some 93,000 distinct CDR3 sequences, with about 37% occurring only once. Points from the study as a whole: Only very few CDR3 sequences appeared in both tissue and blood.

The chain links TRBV12-3 or TRBV12-4 to TRBJ2-7, with D perhaps matching TRBD2 (5 bases). The sequence was obtained from a human donor with low-grade glioma or glioblastoma, undergoing nonglioma brain surgery, or in good health (not recorded which). Source material: glioma tissue, nonneoplastic brain tissue, or PBMCs (not recorded which). CDR3 sequence: CASSPRLPSYEQYF. The DNA of the CDR3 is TGTGCCAGCAGCCCACGACTACCCTCCTACGAGCAGTACTTC.